The 29 T cell receptor beta chains in this list originate from one sample, sequenced in a study of CD8 T cells in Susac syndrome. An amount of RNA that ranged from roughly 0.45 to 1 ug was reverse transcribed with random hexamers. TCRdb processed the immunoSEQ multiplex PCR reads anew with MiXCR; each CDR3 protein has one entry. This table holds 150,000 to 200,000 distinct CDR3 sequences, approximately 94% found once. Sequenced input: CD4+ T cells from PBMCs. The receptors originated from a human donor with Susac syndrome.

The chain couples TRBV7-9 to TRBJ2-2, with D possibly being TRBD2 (7 bases). The CDR3 extends over 17 amino acids. V lost 0 bases and J lost 3, with 14 bases in between. Germline V lookup: CDR1 SEHNR, CDR2 FQNEAQ (reference sequence). CDR3 DNA: TGTGCCAGCAGCTTAGCCGGATGGCGGGGGCACACCGGGGAGCTGTTTTTT. Protein: CASSLAGWRGHTGELFF. The complete variable domain, with remaining parts taken from reference TRBV7-9 and TRBJ2-2, reads DTGVSQNPRHKITKRGQNVTFRCDPISEHNRLYWYRQTLGQGPEFLTYFQNEAQLEKSRLLSDRFSAERPKGSFSTLEIQRTEQGDSAMYLCASSLAGWRGHTGELFFGEGSRLTVL.

The rearrangement links TRBV11-2 to TRBJ2-5, with D perhaps TRBD1 (6 bases). This CDR3 spans 17 amino acids. Per the germline V gene, CDR1 is SGHAT and CDR2 is FQNNGV. Trimming took 5 bases from V and 5 from J, leaving 24 bases between them. As DNA, the CDR3 is TGTGCCAGCAGCCGCCGGGTTCGGACAGTAGGTGGGGAGACCCAGTACTTC. This encodes CASSRRVRTVGGETQYF.

The CDR3 sequence is CASSPHNEQFF. CDR3 in DNA: TGTGCCAGCAGCCCTCACAATGAGCAGTTCTTC. The V gene is TRBV11-1, the J gene TRBJ2-1; D unclear. Germline CDR1 is SGHAT and CDR2 is FQDESV (reference sequence). The CDR3 runs 11 residues. V was pared by 5 bases and J by 5 bases, with 4 bases between.

The chain employs TRBV7-9 and TRBJ2-3; 11 bases map to TRBD2. This CDR3 has 16 residues. V shed 4 bases, J shed 5 bases, and the junction held 8 bases outside the gene matches. Germline V CDR1 and CDR2: SEHNR, FQNEAQ (reference sequence). The CDR3: CASSYVSGGALDTQYF. CDR3 DNA: TGTGCCAGCAGCTACGTTAGCGGGGGGGCCTTAGATACGCAGTATTTT.

The V call is TRBV5-1, the J call TRBJ1-1, with D hard to call. From germline, CDR1 is SGHRS and CDR2 YFSETQ. CDR3 size: 13 residues. Trimming removed 5 bases at V and 8 bases at J, with 16 bases between. The chain's CDR3 is CASRPGLNVEAFF. CDR3 nucleotide sequence: TGCGCCAGCAGGCCAGGCCTCAACGTGGAAGCTTTCTTT.

The rearrangement joins TRBV10-2 to TRBJ2-5, with a weak D call TRBD2 (6 bases). Per the germline V gene, CDR1 is WSHSY and CDR2 is SAAADI. Trimming shortened V by 3 bases and J by 6 bases, and 8 bases separated the two germline ends. The CDR3 runs 12 residues. The CDR3 loop is CASSEAGQTQYF. CDR3 bases: TGCGCCAGCAGTGAAGCGGGCCAGACCCAGTACTTC.

This clonotype was observed once. CDR3: CSAPRGALGEKLFF. CDR3 coding DNA: TGCAGTGCCCCGCGGGGGGCGCTCGGTGAAAAACTGTTTTTT. The chain employs TRBV20-1 and TRBJ1-4, with a possible D match to TRBD1 (6 bases). The CDR3 contains 14 residues. Deletions cut 6 bases from V and 7 bases from J, with 18 bases between. Germline CDR1 DFQATT, CDR2 SNEGSKA (reference sequence).

This clonotype has just one count. The CDR3 DNA reads TGCAGTGCCCCGAACCCTAGCAATCCAACAGATACGCAGTATTTT. Protein sequence: CSAPNPSNPTDTQYF. The chain joins TRBV20-1 to TRBJ2-3; D possibly corresponds to TRBD2 (5 bases). Trimming left V 6 bases short and J 3 bases short, with 19 bases between. The CDR3 loop spans 15 amino acids. Germline-derived CDR1 and CDR2 are DFQATT and SNEGSKA (reference sequence).

V and J are TRBV27 and TRBJ2-3; D might be TRBD1 (8 bases). Trimming pared 1 base from V and 4 bases from J, leaving 18 bases between. The V gene's germline CDR1 is MNHEY and CDR2 SMNVEV (reference sequence). The CDR3 extends over 17 amino acids. The CDR3 sequence is CASSLYRDTGGADTQYF. In DNA, the CDR3 is TGTGCCAGCAGTTTATACCGGGATACAGGGGGGGCAGATACGCAGTATTTT.

The table lists this clonotype with a count of one. The chain is built from TRBV7-2 and TRBJ1-6; no firm D call. Germline CDR1 is SGHTA and CDR2 is FQGNSA. The CDR3 consists of 15 residues. V lost 3 bases, J lost 6 bases, and 12 bases lay in between. The CDR3 loop is CASSLFGNGNSPLHF. DNA of the CDR3: TGTGCCAGCAGCTTGTTCGGCAATGGTAATTCACCCCTCCACTTT.

The chain couples TRBV6-5 to TRBJ2-5; TRBD2 aligns across 14 bases. J lost 3 bases, V lost 4 bases, and 4 bases had no gene match. Germline loops: CDR1 MNHEY, CDR2 SVGAGI. The CDR3 runs to 16 residues. The CDR3 DNA is TGTGCCAGCAGTTTCCAGACTAGCGGGGGGGAAGAGACCCAGTACTTC. Its translation is CASSFQTSGGEETQYF.

The CDR3 loop is CASSLEGALNTEAFF. The CDR3 coding sequence is TGTGCCAGCAGCTTGGAGGGGGCCTTGAACACTGAAGCTTTCTTT. V is TRBV5-4 and J is TRBJ1-1, with TRBD1 identical over 7 bases. Germline V lookup: CDR1 SGHNT, CDR2 YYREEE (reference sequence). The V and J ends lost 0 bases and 0 bases, in that order; junction bases with no gene match: 2. The CDR3 is made up of 15 amino acids.

The CDR3 sequence: CASSSAADTQYF. The DNA for the CDR3 is TGTGCCAGCAGTTCAGCGGCAGATACGCAGTATTTT. The chain employs TRBV28 and TRBJ2-3; D is perhaps TRBD2 (5 bases). V was clipped by 4 bases and J by 4 bases, with 6 bases between them. The CDR3 has 12 residues. Germline CDR1 MDHEN, CDR2 SYDVKM.

The chain carries TRBV4-2 and TRBJ2-2; 10 bases are a match to TRBD2. The trim removed 0 bases at V and 1 base at J, leaving 2 bases unmatched. Germline V gives CDR1 LGHNA, CDR2 YNFKEQ. CDR3 length: 17 amino acids. The DNA for the CDR3 is TGTGCCAGCAGCCAAGAACCTAGCGGGGGGAACACCGGGGAGCTGTTTTTT. Translated: CASSQEPSGGNTGELFF.

This sequence joins TRBV20-1 and TRBJ2-1; D might be TRBD2 (6 bases). Germline V gene sequence: CDR1 DFQATT, CDR2 SNEGSKA (reference sequence). The CDR3 has 14 amino acids. V lost 2 bases to trimming and J lost 3 bases, with 11 bases between them. The CDR3 loop reads CSARTRGIYNEQFF. The CDR3 nucleotides are TGCAGTGCTAGAACGCGGGGAATCTACAATGAGCAGTTCTTC.

This clonotype was recorded a few times. This chain links TRBV12-3 or TRBV12-4 with TRBJ2-7; no reliable D call. Trimming removed 5 bases at V and 5 bases at J, with 16 bases between. The CDR3 is 14 residues long. DNA of the CDR3: TGTGCCAGCAGTCCCTCATCGAAGCGACACGAGCAGTACTTC. Translated: CASSPSSKRHEQYF.

This chain links TRBV9 with TRBJ2-7, with D possibly TRBD2 on 5 matching bases. The CDR3 has 14 residues. CDR1 is SGDLS and CDR2 is YYNGEE in the germline V gene. Trimming left V 2 bases short and J 7 bases short, with 16 bases between. For the CDR3, the DNA is TGTGCCAGCAGCGTGGGAACGGGGTTTGGAGAGCAGTACTTC. It translates to CASSVGTGFGEQYF.

The V gene is TRBV6-2 or TRBV6-3, the J gene TRBJ2-7, with 7 bases lining up with TRBD1. Per germline, CDR1 MNHEY and CDR2 SVGEGT. The CDR3 has 15 residues. Germline trimming cut 0 bases from V and 4 bases from J; bases unmatched to any gene: 6. CDR3 coding DNA: TGTGCCAGCAGTTACTCGAGACAGGGCCCATACGAGCAGTACTTC. This codes for CASSYSRQGPYEQYF.

The gene calls are TRBV30 and TRBJ2-3; possible D gene TRBD1, 5 bases. CDR3 length: 14 residues. With 2 bases removed from V and 0 bases from J, the gap between germline ends came to 9 bases. The germline gives CDR1 GTSNPN, CDR2 SVGIG (reference sequence). CDR3 coding DNA: TGTGCCTGGAGTTCAGGGATTAGCACAGATACGCAGTATTTT. It translates to CAWSSGISTDTQYF.

CDR3: CASSPGLAQGYEQYF. CDR3 DNA: TGTGCCAGCAGCCCCGGACTAGCGCAAGGCTACGAGCAGTACTTC. The rearrangement joins TRBV9 to TRBJ2-7; 9 nucleotides agree with TRBD2. V gave up 4 bases and J gave up 3 bases; unmatched junction bases: 8. Germline V gene lookup returns CDR1 SGDLS and CDR2 YYNGEE. The CDR3 consists of 15 residues.

The chain has TRBV5-1 and TRBJ2-1, with D unclear. Germline assignment: CDR1 SGHRS and CDR2 YFSETQ. The CDR3 contains 16 residues. Trimming took off 2 bases at V and 0 bases at J, with 12 bases between the two ends. The CDR3, as DNA: TGCGCCAGCAGCTTCCGTTACACCTACTCCTACAATGAGCAGTTCTTC. It encodes CASSFRYTYSYNEQFF.

The gene calls are TRBV20-1 and TRBJ2-2; tentatively, D is TRBD2 (5 bases). Germline V gene data show CDR1 as DFQATT and CDR2 as SNEGSKA (reference sequence). The CDR3 sequence is 13 residues long. Trimming stripped 3 bases from V and 7 bases from J, with 12 bases between. CDR3 bases: TGCAGTGCTAGGCAGGACTTCGACGGGGAGCTGTTTTTT. It encodes CSARQDFDGELFF.

This chain uses TRBV20-1 with TRBJ2-7, with TRBD1 as a possible D gene (6 bases). V lost 0 bases, J lost 1 base, and 16 bases lay in between. This CDR3 region has 16 residues. The germline V gene encodes CDR1 DFQATT and CDR2 SNEGSKA (reference sequence). CDR3 nucleotides: TGCAGTGCTAGAGAGGGCTCCGGGACAAGTTCCTACGAGCAGTACTTC. Encoded protein: CSAREGSGTSSYEQYF.

The rearrangement uses TRBV24-1 and TRBJ2-3; D is perhaps TRBD1 (6 bases). Germline assignment: CDR1 KGHDR and CDR2 SFDVKD. Trimming pared 5 bases from V and 2 bases from J, leaving 13 bases between. The CDR3 contains 15 residues. CDR3 sequence: CATSGRTAHTDTQYF. The CDR3 DNA follows: TGTGCCACCAGTGGACGGACAGCTCACACAGATACGCAGTATTTT.

The chain joins TRBV3-1 to TRBJ2-5; D possibly uses TRBD1 or TRBD2 (6 bases each). V was cut by 4 bases and J by 8 bases, with 20 bases left in between. The CDR3 length is 15 residues. Germline CDR1 reads LGHDT; CDR2 reads YNNKEL (reference sequence). The CDR3 protein is CASSRGTWFGETQYF. Here the CDR3 DNA reads TGTGCCAGCAGCCGCGGGACATGGTTTGGTGAAACCCAGTACTTC.

This rearrangement joins TRBV15 to TRBJ2-3, with D tentatively TRBD1 or TRBD2 (5 bases each). The CDR3 is made up of 15 amino acids. The ends were cut back, 4 bases at V and 2 bases at J, with 13 bases in the middle. Germline CDR1 LNHNV, CDR2 YYDKDF (reference sequence). CDR3 residues: CATSKPGPTTDTQYF. The CDR3 DNA sequence: TGTGCCACCAGCAAACCGGGACCCACCACAGATACGCAGTATTTT.

V gene TRBV30 combines with J gene TRBJ1-1, with 9 bases matching TRBD1. This CDR3 has 15 residues. Germline loops: CDR1 GTSNPN, CDR2 SVGIG (reference sequence). Trimming cost V 3 bases and J 10 bases; bases outside gene matches: 15. CDR3 DNA: TGTGCCTGGAGGCAACCCGGGACAGGGAGGGCCACAGCTTTCTTT. It yields the protein CAWRQPGTGRATAFF. The full variable domain, with the rest looked up from reference TRBV30 and TRBJ1-1, is SQTIHQWPATLVQPVGSPLSLECTVEGTSNPNLYWYRQAAGRGLQLLFYSVGIGQISSEVPQNLSASRPQDRQFILSSKKLLLSDSGFYLCAWRQPGTGRATAFFGQGTRLTVV.

This clonotype appeared once. V usage is TRBV18 and J usage is TRBJ2-3; the D gene is possibly TRBD2 (6 bases). V lost 4 bases and J 6 bases, leaving 11 bases between the germline ends. The CDR3 is made up of 13 amino acids. Per germline, CDR1 KGHSH and CDR2 LQKENI. DNA for the CDR3: TGTGCCAGCTCACGGTGGAGGGCGGATACGCAGTATTTT. Translating it yields CASSRWRADTQYF.

The chain recombines TRBV7-2 with TRBJ2-5; 7 bases fit TRBD1. Germline CDR1 and CDR2: SGHTA and FQGNSA. The CDR3 consists of 15 residues. After removal of 2 bases from V and 2 bases from J, the junction contained 5 bases not matched to a gene. This CDR3 reads CASSLQQGSQETQYF. Here the CDR3 DNA reads TGTGCCAGCAGCTTACAACAGGGGTCGCAAGAGACCCAGTACTTC.